The source of this T cell receptor beta chain is a study of cytomegalovirus exposure and HLA in healthy donors. Study-wide findings and caveats: A later analysis found common viral pathogens apparently linked to several of the most significant clusters. In vitro checks showed that a few CMV-associated chains really do target CMV antigens.

As to this clone: Its antigen remains unidentified.

A multiplex PCR was run with 60 Vbeta primers and 13 Jbeta primers. The repertoire was sequenced with immunoSEQ multiplex PCR; TCRdb's copy has only in-frame clones and lacks some. The sample lists around 150,000 clones; about 80% were seen once. Input material: PBMCs. This TCR was recovered from a man aged 25 to 40 in good health and CMV-seropositive.

CDR3 DNA sequence: TGTGCCAGTAGTAGGCGGGCGACAGGGGGAGATGGCTACACCTTC. The encoded protein is CASSRRATGGDGYTF. This chain uses TRBV19 with TRBJ1-2; 9 nucleotides line up with TRBD1. With V trimmed by 4 bases and J by 6 bases, 9 bases remained unmatched. The length of the CDR3 is 15 residues. The germline V gene has CDR1 LNHDA and CDR2 SQIVND (reference sequence).